What follows are 2 T cell receptor beta chains derived from one specimen sequenced in a study of cytomegalovirus exposure and HLA in healthy donors. Libraries were prepared by immunoSEQ multiplex PCR; TCRdb keeps only in-frame clonotypes and omits some of them. The profile shows over 85,000 clones, 88% of them singletons. Sequencing was carried out using PBMCs. Receptors were obtained from a woman aged 30 to 39 in good health and CMV-seropositive.

The J gene is TRBJ1-1, the V gene TRBV7-9, with 9 bases fitting TRBD1. The V and J ends lost 1 base and 6 bases, in that order; junction bases with no gene match: 12. The CDR3 is 17 amino acids. Germline V CDR1 and CDR2: SEHNR, FQNEAQ (reference sequence). CDR3: CASSLGGTGRGMAEAFF. The CDR3 coding sequence is TGTGCCAGCAGCTTAGGTGGGACAGGGAGAGGGATGGCTGAAGCTTTCTTT.

This sequence joins TRBV10-2 and TRBJ2-3, with D unresolved. The CDR3 is 15 amino acids. The germline V and J ends were trimmed by 3 bases and 2 bases, with 12 bases remaining between them. CDR1 is WSHSY and CDR2 is SAAADI in the germline V gene. This CDR3 is CASSDPADFTDTQYF. CDR3 nucleotides: TGCGCCAGCAGTGATCCTGCGGATTTCACAGATACGCAGTATTTT.